This entry describes one T cell receptor beta chain. Its antigen is as yet unknown. The data stem from a study of shared clonotypes between healthy human individuals. Study conclusions and caveats: About 5% was the fraction of naive CD4 clonotypes found shared across a few donors. Some clonotypes were shared by all four sorted-subset donors, while others were not shared. The non-shared ones had lower generation probabilities than the shared ones.

It was 150 to 250 ng DNA, 33,000 or so T cell genomes, that sorted-subset replicate PCRs used. Clones were read by immunoSEQ multiplex PCR, and TCRdb kept only the in-frame ones, dropping some. The sample lists approximately 100,000 clones; roughly 70% were seen once. This CDR3 is 15 amino acids long. Germline loops: CDR1 SNHLY, CDR2 FYNNEI. Between the trimmed V and J ends, which lost 5 bases and 2 bases, there was a span of 12 bases. This sequence joins TRBV2 and TRBJ2-2, with D uncertain. Sequencing used memory CD8+ T cells sorted from blood. This sample's subset: CD45RO+ cells pooled with CCR7-negative TemRA cells. The clonotype comes from a young woman in good health. The chain's CDR3 is CASSLLTVNTGELFF. In DNA, the CDR3 is TGTGCCAGCAGTTTGCTAACAGTTAACACCGGGGAGCTGTTTTTT.